This T cell receptor beta chain was identified in a study of tumor-infiltrating lymphocytes in primary liver carcinoma. Study-wide results and caveats: Tumor top-250-clone fractions significantly exceeded those of blood (p = 0.039).

Germline DNA was also extracted, with blood RNA taken from unsorted whole blood. A primer matching the constant region was used to make TCR beta cDNA from approximately 0.45 ug of total RNA. Each TCR beta library was derived from three nested multiplex PCR rounds that employed slightly modified ARM-PCR. TCRdb ran MiXCR on the multiplex PCR reads and lists one entry per CDR3 protein. Found here are approximately 310,000 distinct CDR3 sequences, 55% to 65% of them singletons; the top ten hold roughly 8.9%. Comments on this clonotype: Its antigen is currently unknown. A much more abundant neighbour one base away suggests this may be a read error. The missing conserved phenylalanine or tryptophan at the end of this CDR3 makes a read error likely.

The sequence derives from a man aged 35 to 55 with primary liver carcinoma and hepatitis B virus infection. The specimen sequenced was peripheral blood.

The CDR3 nucleotides are TGCAGCGTTGCGGATATTCAGGGCTACACCTCC. It translates to CSVADIQGYTS. The chain carries TRBV29-1 and TRBJ1-2, with unresolved D. Germline CDR1 and CDR2: SQVTM and ANQGSEA. The ends were cut back, 4 bases at V and 8 bases at J, with 11 bases in the middle. There are 11 residues in the CDR3.